Below, 31 T cell receptor beta chains from the same sample are listed, as sequenced in a study of CD8 T cells in Susac syndrome. Reverse transcription of roughly 0.5 to 1 ug RNA used random hexamers. TCRdb processed the immunoSEQ multiplex PCR reads anew with MiXCR; each CDR3 protein has one entry. This sample has about 130,000 distinct CDR3 sequences, with just under 95% found just once. Sample: CD8+ T cells from PBMCs. The receptors shown here come from a human donor with Susac syndrome.

CDR3 protein: CASTRDVHPGNTIYF. In DNA, the CDR3 is TGTGCCAGCACCAGGGACGTTCACCCTGGAAACACCATATATTTT. V usage is TRBV12-3 or TRBV12-4 and J usage is TRBJ1-3; tentative D call: TRBD1 (5 bases). V was trimmed by 7 bases and J by 2 bases, leaving 15 bases between them. This CDR3 spans 15 amino acids.

The rearrangement uses TRBV9 and TRBJ2-1, with 14 bases fitting TRBD2. The germline V gene has CDR1 SGDLS and CDR2 YYNGEE. The CDR3 sequence is 17 residues long. Trimming cost V 4 bases and J 5 bases; bases outside gene matches: 8. CDR3 bases: TGTGCCAGCAGCCCTCCGGGACTAGCGGGAGTAGACAATGAGCAGTTCTTC. Residues: CASSPPGLAGVDNEQFF.

This chain connects TRBV9 to TRBJ2-7; 11 bases line up with TRBD1. Germline CDR1 SGDLS, CDR2 YYNGEE. Losses at the gene ends were 4 bases for V and 7 bases for J; bases not matched to a gene: 7. The CDR3 runs 14 residues. In DNA form, the CDR3 reads TGTGCCAGCAGCCTGGGACAGGGGGAAGATGAGCAGTACTTC. Its translation is CASSLGQGEDEQYF.

The chain employs TRBV5-1 and TRBJ1-2; perhaps TRBD1 as D (6 bases). This CDR3 is built from 16 residues. V was trimmed by 0 bases and J by 8 bases, leaving 20 bases between them. Germline-derived CDR1 and CDR2 are SGHRS and YFSETQ. The CDR3 coding sequence is TGCGCCAGCAGCTTGGCCCCGGGGGCCGGGGAGAAGGGCTACACCTTC. It encodes CASSLAPGAGEKGYTF.

The chain recombines TRBV11-3 with TRBJ1-1, with D perhaps TRBD1 (5 bases). This CDR3 is built from 14 residues. V dropped 4 bases and J dropped 7 bases, with 16 bases sitting between them. CDR1 and CDR2 (germline): SGHNT, YENEEA. CDR3 sequence: CASSSSTGTLEAFF. Here the CDR3 DNA reads TGTGCCAGCAGCTCCAGTACCGGGACCCTTGAAGCTTTCTTT.

The chain recombines TRBV15 with TRBJ2-1; unclear D gene. Germline loops: CDR1 LNHNV, CDR2 YYDKDF (reference sequence). Trimming took off 5 bases at V and 0 bases at J, with 11 bases between the two ends. The CDR3 runs to 15 residues. This CDR3 reads CATSRPDLSYNEQFF. CDR3 bases: TGTGCCACCAGCCGCCCCGACCTCTCCTACAATGAGCAGTTCTTC.

This chain joins TRBV4-1 and TRBJ1-4; D uncertain. CDR1 is MGHRA, CDR2 YSYEKL, per germline. The V gene lost 1 base and the J gene lost 8 bases, with 11 bases spanning the gap. This CDR3 region has 14 residues. The CDR3 DNA follows: TGCGCCAGCAGCCAAGGGACGGAAAGAGAAAAACTGTTTTTT. This gives the protein CASSQGTEREKLFF.

V is TRBV3-1 and J is TRBJ2-3, with 7 nucleotides matching TRBD1. This CDR3 spans 15 amino acids. J lost 2 bases, V lost 3 bases, and 5 bases had no gene match. Looked up from germline, CDR1 is LGHDT and CDR2 is YNNKEL (reference sequence). CDR3 bases: TGTGCCAGCAGCCAGGGGGACAGATCCACAGATACGCAGTATTTT. Translation gives CASSQGDRSTDTQYF.

The chain uses TRBV27 and TRBJ2-7; no definite D call. The CDR3 runs 14 residues. V lost 6 bases and J 4 bases, leaving 16 bases between the germline ends. Per the germline V gene, CDR1 is MNHEY and CDR2 is SMNVEV (reference sequence). This CDR3 is CASSHTVAEYEQYF. CDR3 coding DNA: TGTGCCAGCAGCCATACGGTTGCGGAATACGAGCAGTACTTC.

The V and J genes are TRBV29-1 and TRBJ2-1; 7 bases fit TRBD1. V shed 7 bases, J shed 6 bases, and the junction held 6 bases outside the gene matches. The CDR3 is 12 amino acids. CDR1 and CDR2 (germline): SQVTM, ANQGSEA. For the CDR3, the DNA is TGCAGCGAGGGAACAGGGGCCAATGAGCAGTTCTTC. Its protein is CSEGTGANEQFF.

This chain links TRBV20-1 with TRBJ2-5; D possibly uses TRBD1 or TRBD2 (5 bases each). V lost 3 bases to trimming and J lost 2 bases, with 16 bases between them. There are 15 residues in the CDR3. Per germline, CDR1 DFQATT and CDR2 SNEGSKA (reference sequence). DNA of the CDR3: TGCAGTGCTAGTGACCTCGGGACCGTGCAAGAGACCCAGTACTTC. It is translated as CSASDLGTVQETQYF.

Concerning this clonotype itself: The germline gene is not matched at one end of the junction; a read error may be the cause. The V call is TRBV4-1, the J call TRBJ1-5; tentatively, D is TRBD1 (5 bases). The CDR3 is made up of 12 amino acids. CDR1 and CDR2 from the germline V gene are MGHRA and YSYEKL. CDR3 residues: CASSQLRQLQHF. CDR3 DNA sequence: TGCGCCAGCAGCCAGTTACGACAGCTCCAGCATTTT.

This chain connects TRBV12-3 or TRBV12-4 to TRBJ1-2, with D possibly being TRBD1 (5 bases). This CDR3 spans 13 amino acids. Between the trimmed V and J ends, which lost 8 bases and 8 bases, there was a span of 18 bases. The CDR3 DNA reads as TGTGCCAGCCGCCCGGGGCAGGACCCCGGCTACACCTTC. This gives the protein CASRPGQDPGYTF.

The chain links TRBV19 to TRBJ2-1, with 9 bases matching TRBD2. Germline V gives CDR1 LNHDA, CDR2 SQIVND (reference sequence). The CDR3 loop spans 15 amino acids. V dropped 9 bases and J dropped 4; count of bases not matched to a gene: 10. In DNA, the CDR3 is TGTGCCAGCTTATCTGGGCGGGAGGGTTACAATGAGCAGTTCTTC. Amino acid sequence: CASLSGREGYNEQFF.

J is TRBJ2-5 and V is TRBV11-2; D unresolved. The germline V and J ends were trimmed by 5 bases and 1 base, with 11 bases remaining between them. Germline CDR1 reads SGHAT; CDR2 reads FQNNGV. This CDR3 has 14 amino acids. Written as DNA, the CDR3 is TGTGCCAGCAGCCCGTTGTACAGCCAAGAGACCCAGTACTTC. Translated, it gives CASSPLYSQETQYF.

The gene calls are TRBV9 and TRBJ2-7, with D perhaps being TRBD1 or TRBD2 (5 bases each). This CDR3 comprises 16 residues. Germline V gene lookup returns CDR1 SGDLS and CDR2 YYNGEE. The V end was cut by 4 bases, the J end by 2 bases, with 19 bases between. The CDR3 reads CASSPNFEGPTYEQYF. The CDR3 DNA reads TGTGCCAGCAGCCCCAACTTTGAGGGGCCAACCTACGAGCAGTACTTC.

The chain is built from TRBV20-1 and TRBJ2-5; D perhaps matches TRBD2 (5 bases). This CDR3 region has 12 residues. The germline gives CDR1 DFQATT, CDR2 SNEGSKA (reference sequence). Trimming removed 7 bases at V and 0 bases at J, with 9 bases between. CDR3 bases: TGCAGTGGATGGCGGGACCAAGAGACCCAGTACTTC. It codes for CSGWRDQETQYF.

As to this clonotype: At one boundary the junction diverges from the germline segment, which might be a read error. The V and J genes are TRBV9 and TRBJ2-1; unclear D gene. The CDR3 is 12 amino acids. CDR1 is SGDLS, CDR2 YYNGEE, per germline. CDR3 in DNA: TGTGCCAGCAGCGCCGATGCTTTGCCGTTCGCCTTC. It codes for CASSADALPFAF.

V is TRBV7-9 and J is TRBJ1-2, with no clear D. This CDR3 has 11 residues. V lost 5 bases and J 0 bases, leaving 1 base between the germline ends. CDR1 and CDR2 from the germline V gene are SEHNR and FQNEAQ (reference sequence). In DNA, the CDR3 is TGTGCCAGCAGCACTAACTATGGCTACACCTTC. Protein sequence: CASSTNYGYTF.

The V call is TRBV9, the J call TRBJ2-1; 9 bases line up with TRBD2. V gave up 0 bases and J gave up 5 bases; unmatched junction bases: 3. Germline loops: CDR1 SGDLS, CDR2 YYNGEE. The CDR3 consists of 15 residues. The CDR3 nucleotides are TGTGCCAGCAGCGTAGCCCGACTAGCGGACAATGAGCAGTTCTTC. Protein product: CASSVARLADNEQFF. Variable domain in full (rest from reference TRBV9 and TRBJ2-1): DSGVTQTPKHLITATGQRVTLRCSPRSGDLSVYWYQQSLDQGLQFLIQYYNGEERAKGNILERFSAQQFPDLHSELNLSSLELGDSALYFCASSVARLADNEQFFGPGTRLTVL.

The V call is TRBV9, the J call TRBJ2-5; possibly TRBD2 for D (5 bases). CDR3 length equals 16 residues. The V and J ends lost 1 base and 2 bases respectively, with 15 bases between them. The germline CDR1 and CDR2 sequences are SGDLS and YYNGEE. The CDR3 protein is CASSVFPAEKQETQYF. The DNA of the CDR3 is TGTGCCAGCAGCGTATTCCCAGCGGAGAAGCAAGAGACCCAGTACTTC.

The V call is TRBV13, the J call TRBJ1-1; 7 bases agree with TRBD1. CDR1 and CDR2 (germline): PRHDT, FYEKMQ (reference sequence). The CDR3 length is 15 residues. Trimming removed 5 bases from V and 6 bases from J; junction bases left unmatched: 12. The CDR3 spells CASSQIQGWRAEAFF. The CDR3 coding sequence is TGTGCCAGCAGCCAGATACAGGGGTGGAGGGCTGAAGCTTTCTTT.

The V and J genes are TRBV9 and TRBJ2-1; D is unclear. Trimming shortened V by 4 bases and J by 9 bases, and 11 bases separated the two germline ends. Germline V gene lookup returns CDR1 SGDLS and CDR2 YYNGEE. CDR3 length equals 12 residues. The CDR3 DNA follows: TGTGCCAGCAGCCCCCAGCTGAGTGAGCAGTTCTTC. Encoded protein: CASSPQLSEQFF.

The chain carries TRBV14 and TRBJ1-1; D possibly corresponds to TRBD1 (5 bases). Germline values: CDR1 SGHDN, CDR2 FVKESK. V lost 1 base to trimming and J lost 10 bases, with 13 bases between them. The CDR3 spans 13 residues. The CDR3 DNA follows: TGTGCCAGCAGCCAAGTGCGCAGGGCCCCAGCTTTCTTT. It encodes CASSQVRRAPAFF.

The rearrangement joins TRBV29-1 to TRBJ1-1; D is ambiguous. In germline, CDR1 is SQVTM, CDR2 ANQGSEA. The CDR3 has 11 amino acids. V was cut by 6 bases and J by 0 bases, with 5 bases left in between. CDR3: CSVPMNTEAFF. CDR3 DNA: TGCAGCGTCCCCATGAACACTGAAGCTTTCTTT.

The rearrangement uses TRBV27 and TRBJ1-2; D possibly corresponds to TRBD1 (6 bases). The CDR3 consists of 16 residues. Trimming removed 5 bases from V and 0 bases from J, with 16 bases in between. Germline lookup yields CDR1 MNHEY and CDR2 SMNVEV (reference sequence). DNA for the CDR3: TGTGCCAGCAGTGGAACGACCGGGACAACTAACTATGGCTACACCTTC. It codes for CASSGTTGTTNYGYTF.

The rearrangement links TRBV6-1 to TRBJ2-7; D is ambiguous. This CDR3 has 10 residues. The germline V and J ends were trimmed by 8 bases and 1 base, with 3 bases remaining between them. Germline V lookup: CDR1 MNHNS, CDR2 SASEGT. The CDR3 loop is CASASYEQYF. DNA for the CDR3: TGTGCCAGCGCTTCCTACGAGCAGTACTTC.

The chain recombines TRBV19 with TRBJ1-5; D gene ambiguous. The V gene lost 3 bases and the J gene lost 7 bases, with 7 bases spanning the gap. Germline-derived CDR1 and CDR2 are LNHDA and SQIVND (reference sequence). The CDR3 runs to 12 residues. Written as DNA, the CDR3 is TGTGCCAGTAGTATTCCCCTCCAGCCCCAGCATTTT. Translation gives CASSIPLQPQHF.

This chain joins TRBV9 and TRBJ1-5, with D possibly TRBD1 on 6 matching bases. The V gene's germline CDR1 is SGDLS and CDR2 YYNGEE. This CDR3 contains 14 residues. V shed 2 bases and J shed 2 bases, with 8 bases lying between them. CDR3 nucleotides: TGTGCCAGCAGCGTTGGGGGCGGCAATCAGCCCCAGCATTTT. Amino acids: CASSVGGGNQPQHF.

V gene TRBV28 combines with J gene TRBJ1-3; D is uncertain. In germline, CDR1 is MDHEN, CDR2 SYDVKM. With 10 bases removed from V and 4 bases from J, the gap between germline ends came to 14 bases. The CDR3 length is 13 residues. The CDR3 reads CATDRVAGNTIYF. CDR3 coding DNA: TGTGCCACCGACCGGGTAGCCGGAAACACCATATATTTT.

The chain has TRBV24-1 and TRBJ2-7; D is ambiguous. The CDR3 sequence is 14 residues long. V lost 4 bases and J 0 bases, leaving 9 bases between the germline ends. The V gene's germline CDR1 is KGHDR and CDR2 SFDVKD. The CDR3 coding sequence is TGTGCCACCAGTGACGGCCGATACTCCTACGAGCAGTACTTC. Its protein product is CATSDGRYSYEQYF.